The rows below give T cell receptor beta chains drawn from one sample of a study of cytomegalovirus exposure and HLA in healthy donors. Method: immunoSEQ multiplex PCR; TCRdb's copy keeps in-frame clones and lacks some. The sample comprises 170,000 or so clones, around 79% of which are singletons, and 3% to 3.5% rests with the top ten. The sequencing input was PBMCs. These receptors originate from a woman aged 40 to 50 in good health and CMV-seronegative. Each CDR3 is given with its conserved first and last residue. The D gene is left open where the match is weak. Rows may omit the clone size; those that give it use once, few, many or a size class.

>TRBJ1-6|.|.|TRBV6-1
TGTGCCAGCAGTGAATACAGAACTAATTCACCCCTCCACTTT
CASSEYRTNSPLHF
>TRBJ2-5|.|few|TRBV7-7
TGTGCCAGCAGCTTAGGTGGGGGGGCCCAAGAGACCCAGTACTTC
CASSLGGGAQETQYF
>TRBJ1-3|.|.|TRBV5-4
TGTGCCAGCAGCTTGGACAGCCTGGGAAACACCATATATTTT
CASSLDSLGNTIYF
>TRBJ2-2|.|.|TRBV9
TGTGCCAGCAGCGTAGAGGTCCCAACCGGGGCGAACACCGGGGAGCTGTTTTTT
CASSVEVPTGANTGELFF
>TRBJ2-1|.|.|TRBV2
TGTGCCAGCAGTGAGCGGCGGGGTGGGAATGAGCAGTTCTTC
CASSERRGGNEQFF
>TRBJ2-4|.|once|TRBV2
TGTGCCAGCAGGAGGGTTGCGAACATTCAGTACTTC
CASRRVANIQYF
>TRBJ1-1|TRBD1|.|TRBV9
TGTGCCAGCAGCTCATGGACAGGGGGGAACACTGAAGCTTTCTTT
CASSSWTGGNTEAFF
>TRBJ2-5|.|.|TRBV5-4
TGTGCCAGCAGCCTACGGGAGACCCAGTACTTC
CASSLRETQYF
>TRBJ2-5|TRBD2|.|TRBV25-1
TGTGCCAGCAGTGAATTCAAGCGGGGGTACCAAGAGACCCAGTACTTC
CASSEFKRGYQETQYF
>TRBJ1-1|TRBD1|.|TRBV7-9
TGTGCCAGCAGTTGGACAGGGGGTTTTACTGAAGCTTTCTTT
CASSWTGGFTEAFF
>TRBJ2-7|.|few|TRBV18
TGTGCCAGCTCAGCGGGGGTGGGACATAACTACGAGCAGTACTTC
CASSAGVGHNYEQYF
>TRBJ1-2|TRBD1|.|TRBV29-1
TGCAGCGTCGTGCCGGGACAGGAAAATGGCTACACCTTC
CSVVPGQENGYTF
>TRBJ2-5|.|.|TRBV5-1
TGCGCCAGCAGCTTGGATCGGGGTAAAGAGACCCAGTACTTC
CASSLDRGKETQYF
>TRBJ1-4|.|.|TRBV7-9
TGTGCCAGCAGCAACCGTGCAGGCGCCCCTGCAACTAATGAAAAACTGTTTTTT
CASSNRAGAPATNEKLFF
>TRBJ1-1|.|.|TRBV9
TGTGCCAGCAGCGTAGCGCACGGGAGGGCACACACTGAAGCTTTCTTT
CASSVAHGRAHTEAFF
>TRBJ1-2|.|.|TRBV4-1
TGCGCCAGCAGCCAAGGAGTCCTAGGAGGCTACACCTTC
CASSQGVLGGYTF
>TRBJ2-1|.|.|TRBV25-1
TGTGCCAGCAGTTGGCTAGGGAGACACAATGAGCAGTTCTTC
CASSWLGRHNEQFF
>TRBJ2-6|TRBD2|few|TRBV5-4
TGTGCCAGCAGCTCGGGACTAGCGGGGGGGTCTGGGGCCAACGTCCTGACTTTC
CASSSGLAGGSGANVLTF
>TRBJ2-3|TRBD1|.|TRBV9
TGTGCCAGCAAACCAGGGGGAGCGGCTTCAGATACGCAGTATTTT
CASKPGGAASDTQYF
>TRBJ2-7|TRBD2|.|TRBV7-8
TGTGCCAGCAGCTCCCTAGCGGGCCTAGGGGACGAGCAGTACTTC
CASSSLAGLGDEQYF
>TRBJ2-7|TRBD2|.|TRBV30
TGCAAATATTCGGGAAGACTAGCGGGGTACTACGAGCAGTACTTC
CKYSGRLAGYYEQYF
>TRBJ1-2|.|.|TRBV5-1
TGCGCCAGCAGCTTTACCGTGGGGGAGGGCTCCACTGGCTACACCTTC
CASSFTVGEGSTGYTF
>TRBJ2-1|.|.|TRBV5-3
TGTGCCAGAAGCTCCAGGGGTTGGAGCTCCAACAATGAGCAGTTCTTC
CARSSRGWSSNNEQFF
>TRBJ2-1|.|.|TRBV2
TGTGCCAGCAGAAAGAACAGTGAGCAGTTCTTC
CASRKNSEQFF
>TRBJ2-2|.|.|TRBV6-1
TGTGCCAGCAGGAGAGGCCAGAACACCGGGGAGCTGTTTTTT
CASRRGQNTGELFF
>TRBJ2-7|TRBD1|few|TRBV4-1
TGCGCCAGCAGCCAACCCGACAGGGAAGGGAACGAGCAGTACTTC
CASSQPDREGNEQYF
>TRBJ1-1|.|.|TRBV11-1
TGTGCCAGCAGCTTACGACAAGATCCGGGAACTGAAGCTTTCTTT
CASSLRQDPGTEAFF
>TRBJ2-2|.|.|TRBV6-4
TGTGCCAGCAGTCAAAACCACGGACAGAACGGGGAGCTGTTTTTT
CASSQNHGQNGELFF
>TRBJ2-7|.|.|TRBV18
TGTGCCAGCTCACCACTGGAGGGAGTCCAGTACTTC
CASSPLEGVQYF
>TRBJ1-2|.|.|TRBV18
TGTGCCAGCTCACGCACGGACAGCAACTATGGCTACACCTTC
CASSRTDSNYGYTF
>TRBJ2-5|TRBD2|.|TRBV7-9
TGTGCCAGCAGCTTAAGACTAGCGGGGGGGGAGACCCAGTACTTC
CASSLRLAGGETQYF
>TRBJ2-5|.|.|TRBV28
TGTGCCAGCAGAAGAGGGACACCCCAAGAGACCCAGTACTTC
CASRRGTPQETQYF
>TRBJ2-7|TRBD1|.|TRBV5-4
TGTGCCAGCAGCTTTGGCCCCGGACAGGGTTCCTACGAGCAGTACTTC
CASSFGPGQGSYEQYF
>TRBJ1-3|.|.|TRBV19
TGTGCCACTCAGGGTGGTGGAAACACCATATATTTT
CATQGGGNTIYF
>TRBJ2-7|.|.|TRBV4-1
TGCGCCAGCAGCCAAGAGGAGGCAGAGAGCTCCTACGAGCAGTACTTC
CASSQEEAESSYEQYF
>TRBJ1-1|.|few|TRBV7-2
TGTGCCAGCAGCTTAGTTCAGGGGTACACTGAAGCTTTCTTT
CASSLVQGYTEAFF
>TRBJ1-2|.|few|TRBV27
TGTGCCAGCCGTACCAATCGGAGGGCGGATGGCTACACCTTC
CASRTNRRADGYTF
>TRBJ1-1|TRBD1|.|TRBV6-1
TGTGCCAGCAGCAGGGGGCCGAGGACTGAAGCTTTCTTT
CASSRGPRTEAFF
>TRBJ2-7|TRBD1|.|TRBV10-2
TGCGCCAGCAGCCGGGACAGCTACGAGCAGTACTTC
CASSRDSYEQYF
>TRBJ1-3|.|.|TRBV5-1
TGCGCCAGCAGCTTGGCCCCCTCGTCTTTCTCTGGAAACACCATATATTTT
CASSLAPSSFSGNTIYF
>TRBJ2-1|TRBD1|.|TRBV25-1
TGTGCCAGCAGTGGACAGGGGTATAATTTGAATGAGCAGTTCTTC
CASSGQGYNLNEQFF
>TRBJ2-7|.|few|TRBV2
TGTGCCAGCGTCCGCCGGGACACAGACTACGAGCAGTACTTC
CASVRRDTDYEQYF
>TRBJ2-7|TRBD2|.|TRBV6-5
TGTGCCAGCATCGACCGGGGGGGCCGCGAGCAGTACTTC
CASIDRGGREQYF
>TRBJ1-5|TRBD1|.|TRBV19
TGTGCCAGTAGTCCAGGGACAGGGGCGAATCAGCCCCAGCATTTT
CASSPGTGANQPQHF
>TRBJ2-1|.|few|TRBV7-9
TGTGCCAGCAGCTTCGACAATGAGCAGTTCTTC
CASSFDNEQFF
>TRBJ1-1|TRBD1|once|TRBV18
TGTGCCAGCTCTTGGGGACAGGGGGTGACTGAAGCTTTCTTT
CASSWGQGVTEAFF
>TRBJ1-5|TRBD1|.|TRBV28
TGTGCCAGCAGTGCCCTACGGGACAGGCATAGCAATCAGCCCCAGCATTTT
CASSALRDRHSNQPQHF
>TRBJ2-5|.|.|TRBV4-1
TGCGCCAGCAGCCAAGAATCTTCTGGGGGGAACTGGGTGATCCAGTACTTC
CASSQESSGGNWVIQYF
>TRBJ1-5|.|.|TRBV4-1
TGCGCCAGCAGCCAAGTCCTGGGGGGGGTTAGCAATCAGCCCCAGCATTTT
CASSQVLGGVSNQPQHF
>TRBJ1-6|.|.|TRBV28
TGTGCCAGCAGTTTAGCCCAGGGCTCCTATAATTCACCCCTCCACTTT
CASSLAQGSYNSPLHF
>TRBJ2-3|.|.|TRBV4-1
TGCGCCAGCAGCCGGGGGGACTCCACAGATACGCAGTATTTT
CASSRGDSTDTQYF
>TRBJ2-5|TRBD2|.|TRBV5-4
TGTGCCAGCAGCGGGGGACTAGCGGGGGAAGAGACCCAGTACTTC
CASSGGLAGEETQYF
>TRBJ2-5|TRBD2|.|TRBV28
TGTGCCAGCAGTTTCCTTAGCGGGGGGGCGGAGACCCAGTACTTC
CASSFLSGGAETQYF
>TRBJ2-2|TRBD2|.|TRBV19
TGTGCCAGTGGTTTAGCGGGGGTGAACACCGGGGAGCTGTTTTTT
CASGLAGVNTGELFF